Reported below is one TCR beta chain. This CDR3 region has 16 residues. In germline, CDR1 is SGDLS, CDR2 YYNGEE. Trimming cost V 4 bases and J 6 bases; bases outside gene matches: 14. These data are taken from a study of blood T cell repertoires in COVID-19. Turning to the study itself: The samples span acute and convalescent COVID-19 from the United States, Italy and Spain.

Seattle patients were enrolled during active infection and followed longitudinally. Original analysis: Reference gene primer amplification yielded estimated nucleated cell counts. TCRdb keeps only in-frame clones here, not all; method: immunoSEQ multiplex PCR. V and J calls and clone size are copied from that table; D and trimming were computed from the DNA. Of fewer than 350,000 clones listed, 86% are singletons. This sequence joins TRBV9 and TRBJ2-3; 7 bases are shared with TRBD2. The sequencing sample was made of peripheral blood. This sequence was found in a woman between 70 and 85 years old with COVID-19, enrolled during active disease. The CDR3: CASSPRSGVLGDTQYF. CDR3 bases: TGTGCCAGCAGCCCCAGGAGCGGGGTACTGGGTGATACGCAGTATTTT.